This T cell receptor (beta chain) was captured in a study of blood T cell repertoires in COVID-19. At the level of the study: The cDNA or gDNA used as material had been derived from T cells, B-cell-depleted T cells, or PBMCs.

Germline V CDR1 and CDR2: SGHRS, YFSETQ. J was trimmed by 8 bases and V by 6 bases; bases with no gene match: 11. This CDR3 has 14 residues. Sequencing was performed with immunoSEQ multiplex PCR; in TCRdb, only in-frame clones are kept and a portion is missing. The repertoire has about 170,000 clones, 70% to 90% of them found once; the top ten carry 3.5% to 5%. This clone was detected a few times. The TCR comes from a woman between 50 and 59 years old who had recovered from COVID-19. This chain links TRBV5-1 with TRBJ2-1, with 7 bases that match TRBD1. The specimen sequenced was PBMCs or T cells enriched from blood (not recorded which). The CDR3 sequence is CASIKGDSVDEQFF. In nucleotides, the CDR3 is TGCGCCAGCATTAAGGGGGACAGCGTCGATGAGCAGTTCTTC.